Listed below are T cell receptor beta chains from one sample, sequenced in a study of blood T cell repertoires in COVID-19. Assay: immunoSEQ multiplex PCR; the TCRdb copy retains only in-frame clones and omits some. This sample has over 250,000 clones, with about 89% found just once. Sequencing was performed on peripheral blood. The receptor set was obtained from a woman aged 60-75 years with acute or convalescent COVID-19. CDR3s include the opening cysteine and the closing phenylalanine or tryptophan. Fields, in order: clone size, CDR3 length, V gene, D gene, J gene, CDR3 protein, CDR3 DNA. The D gene is left open where the match is weak. Where a row states a size, it is once, few, many or the class of an expanded clone; other rows omit it.

clone_size: -; cdr3_length: 15; v_call: TRBV7-2; d_call: TRBD1; j_call: TRBJ1-4; cdr3_aa: CASSVGQLDDEKLFF; cdr3_nt: TGTGCCAGCAGCGTGGGACAGCTGGATGATGAAAAACTGTTTTTT
clone_size: -; cdr3_length: 15; v_call: TRBV7-8; d_call: TRBD1; j_call: TRBJ1-5; cdr3_aa: CASSLARTGKMPQHF; cdr3_nt: TGTGCCAGCAGCTTAGCTAGGACAGGGAAGATGCCCCAGCATTTT
clone_size: once; cdr3_length: 12; v_call: TRBV7-8; d_call: -; j_call: TRBJ1-6; cdr3_aa: CASSFPLSPLHF; cdr3_nt: TGTGCCAGCAGCTTCCCGTTGTCACCCCTCCACTTT
clone_size: -; cdr3_length: 13; v_call: TRBV12-3/TRBV12-4; d_call: TRBD1; j_call: TRBJ2-7; cdr3_aa: CASSLGQGYEQYF; cdr3_nt: TGTGCCAGCAGTTTGGGACAGGGCTACGAGCAGTACTTC
clone_size: -; cdr3_length: 17; v_call: TRBV5-6; d_call: -; j_call: TRBJ2-1; cdr3_aa: CASSLAGRQRSYNEQFF; cdr3_nt: TGTGCCAGCAGCTTGGCCGGCAGACAACGCTCCTACAATGAGCAGTTCTTC
clone_size: -; cdr3_length: 14; v_call: TRBV6-5; d_call: -; j_call: TRBJ1-3; cdr3_aa: CASSPDSQGNTIYF; cdr3_nt: TGTGCCAGCAGTCCGGACAGCCAAGGAAACACCATATATTTT
clone_size: -; cdr3_length: 15; v_call: TRBV30; d_call: TRBD1; j_call: TRBJ1-2; cdr3_aa: CAWRPDRAGYYGYTF; cdr3_nt: TGTGCCTGGAGACCGGACAGGGCGGGATACTATGGCTACACCTTC
clone_size: -; cdr3_length: 12; v_call: TRBV6-1; d_call: -; j_call: TRBJ1-2; cdr3_aa: CASSDENYGYTF; cdr3_nt: TGTGCCAGCAGTGACGAGAACTATGGCTACACCTTC
clone_size: -; cdr3_length: 14; v_call: TRBV19; d_call: TRBD1; j_call: TRBJ2-7; cdr3_aa: CASSMGDRGYEQYF; cdr3_nt: TGTGCCAGTAGTATGGGGGACAGGGGCTACGAGCAGTACTTC
clone_size: -; cdr3_length: 14; v_call: TRBV18; d_call: -; j_call: TRBJ2-2; cdr3_aa: CASSPTAATGELFF; cdr3_nt: TGTGCCAGCTCCCCAACGGCGGCGACCGGGGAGCTGTTTTTT
clone_size: -; cdr3_length: 15; v_call: TRBV19; d_call: -; j_call: TRBJ1-1; cdr3_aa: CASRRQGALNTEAFF; cdr3_nt: TGTGCCAGTAGGAGGCAGGGCGCTTTGAACACTGAAGCTTTCTTT
clone_size: -; cdr3_length: 17; v_call: TRBV7-6; d_call: TRBD1; j_call: TRBJ1-3; cdr3_aa: CASSLGTASISGNTIYF; cdr3_nt: TGTGCCAGCAGCTTGGGGACAGCCTCTATCAGTGGAAACACCATATATTTT
clone_size: -; cdr3_length: 12; v_call: TRBV5-4; d_call: -; j_call: TRBJ2-7; cdr3_aa: CASSLEGVEQYF; cdr3_nt: TGTGCCAGCAGCTTGGAAGGGGTAGAGCAGTACTTC
clone_size: -; cdr3_length: 14; v_call: TRBV5-6; d_call: -; j_call: TRBJ2-7; cdr3_aa: CASSWATGSNEQYF; cdr3_nt: TGTGCCAGCAGCTGGGCTACAGGGTCCAACGAGCAGTACTTC
clone_size: -; cdr3_length: 14; v_call: TRBV18; d_call: TRBD1; j_call: TRBJ1-4; cdr3_aa: CASSPTGTNEKLFF; cdr3_nt: TGTGCCAGCTCGCCGACAGGGACTAATGAAAAACTGTTTTTT
clone_size: -; cdr3_length: 13; v_call: TRBV28; d_call: -; j_call: TRBJ2-7; cdr3_aa: CAIEGDGVGEQYF; cdr3_nt: TGTGCCATCGAGGGGGACGGGGTGGGCGAGCAGTACTTC
clone_size: once; cdr3_length: 18; v_call: TRBV7-8; d_call: TRBD2; j_call: TRBJ2-1; cdr3_aa: CASSSSGRAFGVSLEQFF; cdr3_nt: TGTGCCAGCAGTTCTAGCGGGAGGGCCTTTGGGGTTAGCCTTGAGCAGTTCTTC
clone_size: -; cdr3_length: 15; v_call: TRBV2; d_call: TRBD2; j_call: TRBJ2-1; cdr3_aa: CASSEVAGGPGEQFF; cdr3_nt: TGTGCCAGCAGTGAAGTAGCGGGGGGGCCGGGGGAGCAGTTCTTC
clone_size: once; cdr3_length: 16; v_call: TRBV6-6; d_call: -; j_call: TRBJ2-7; cdr3_aa: CASTREQSGGQREQYF; cdr3_nt: TGTGCCAGCACCCGAGAACAATCCGGGGGGCAGAGGGAGCAGTACTTC
clone_size: -; cdr3_length: 15; v_call: TRBV7-2; d_call: -; j_call: TRBJ1-2; cdr3_aa: CASSSGHSLLYGYTF; cdr3_nt: TGTGCCAGCAGCTCGGGACACTCTCTTCTCTATGGCTACACCTTC
clone_size: -; cdr3_length: 15; v_call: TRBV7-2; d_call: -; j_call: TRBJ2-1; cdr3_aa: CASSLEQGGYNEQFF; cdr3_nt: TGTGCCAGCAGCTTAGAACAGGGGGGGTACAATGAGCAGTTCTTC
clone_size: -; cdr3_length: 16; v_call: TRBV6-5; d_call: -; j_call: TRBJ2-5; cdr3_aa: CASSYSTRPTGETQYF; cdr3_nt: TGTGCCAGCAGTTACTCTACTAGACCAACTGGAGAGACCCAGTACTTC
clone_size: -; cdr3_length: 14; v_call: TRBV15; d_call: -; j_call: TRBJ1-5; cdr3_aa: CATSRERGGQPQHF; cdr3_nt: TGTGCCACCAGCAGAGAGAGGGGAGGCCAGCCCCAGCATTTT
clone_size: -; cdr3_length: 15; v_call: TRBV9; d_call: TRBD1; j_call: TRBJ2-2; cdr3_aa: CASSPWTGGTGELFF; cdr3_nt: TGTGCCAGCAGCCCCTGGACAGGGGGCACCGGGGAGCTGTTTTTT
clone_size: -; cdr3_length: 15; v_call: TRBV5-1; d_call: -; j_call: TRBJ1-2; cdr3_aa: CASSLGWTVNYGYTF; cdr3_nt: TGCGCCAGCAGCTTGGGGTGGACAGTTAACTATGGCTACACCTTC
clone_size: -; cdr3_length: 15; v_call: TRBV30; d_call: TRBD2; j_call: TRBJ2-2; cdr3_aa: CAWNRLAGVSGELFF; cdr3_nt: TGTGCCTGGAATCGGTTAGCGGGAGTGTCCGGGGAGCTGTTTTTT
clone_size: -; cdr3_length: 17; v_call: TRBV5-1; d_call: TRBD2; j_call: TRBJ2-5; cdr3_aa: CASSLPLAGDLQETQYF; cdr3_nt: TGCGCCAGCAGCTTACCGCTAGCGGGAGATCTCCAAGAGACCCAGTACTTC
clone_size: -; cdr3_length: 15; v_call: TRBV7-2; d_call: TRBD2; j_call: TRBJ2-3; cdr3_aa: CASSLLAGSTDTQYF; cdr3_nt: TGTGCCAGCAGCTTACTAGCGGGGAGCACAGATACGCAGTATTTT
clone_size: -; cdr3_length: 15; v_call: TRBV7-2; d_call: -; j_call: TRBJ1-1; cdr3_aa: CASSLWTGGNTEAFF; cdr3_nt: TGTGCCAGCAGCTTATGGACGGGGGGGAACACTGAAGCTTTCTTT
clone_size: -; cdr3_length: 14; v_call: TRBV7-2; d_call: -; j_call: TRBJ1-1; cdr3_aa: CASSTRQINTEAFF; cdr3_nt: TGTGCCAGCAGCACTCGACAGATAAATACTGAAGCTTTCTTT
clone_size: -; cdr3_length: 14; v_call: TRBV7-9; d_call: -; j_call: TRBJ1-6; cdr3_aa: CASSLEQYNSPLHF; cdr3_nt: TGTGCCAGCAGCTTAGAACAGTATAATTCACCCCTCCACTTT
clone_size: -; cdr3_length: 19; v_call: TRBV19; d_call: TRBD1; j_call: TRBJ1-5; cdr3_aa: CASSIGDRVLVHSNQPQHF; cdr3_nt: TGTGCCAGTAGTATAGGGGACAGGGTCTTGGTTCATAGCAATCAGCCCCAGCATTTT
clone_size: -; cdr3_length: 13; v_call: TRBV2; d_call: -; j_call: TRBJ2-2; cdr3_aa: CASRVDITGELFF; cdr3_nt: TGTGCCAGCAGGGTGGACATTACCGGGGAGCTGTTTTTT